This T cell receptor (beta chain) was sequenced in a study of blood T cell repertoires in COVID-19. TCRdb keeps only in-frame clones here, not all; method: immunoSEQ multiplex PCR. The sample shows around 61,000 clones, roughly 77% of them seen only once. The CDR3 is 14 residues long. V was trimmed by 6 bases and J by 3 bases, leaving 14 bases between them. Looked up from germline, CDR1 is SGHTA and CDR2 is FQGNSA. This clonotype was obtained from a man at least 80 years old with acute or convalescent COVID-19. Sample: peripheral blood. The chain links TRBV7-2 to TRBJ1-1; tentatively, D is TRBD1 (5 bases). For the CDR3, the DNA is TGTGCCAGCAGTCCCGTGGGGCCGGACACTGAAGCTTTCTTT. Its translation: CASSPVGPDTEAFF.